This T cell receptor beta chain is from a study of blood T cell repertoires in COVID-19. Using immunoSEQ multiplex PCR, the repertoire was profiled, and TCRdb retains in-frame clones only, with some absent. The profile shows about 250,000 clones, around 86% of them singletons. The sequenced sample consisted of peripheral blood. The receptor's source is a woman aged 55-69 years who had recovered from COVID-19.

CDR3 sequence reads: CASSLRGQLYGYTF. Here the CDR3 DNA reads TGTGCCAGCAGCTTAAGGGGGCAGTTGTATGGCTACACCTTC. The chain employs TRBV7-2 and TRBJ1-2; 7 positions agree with TRBD1. The junction had 5 bases not matched to a gene; V was cut back by 2 bases and J by 5 bases. This CDR3 has 14 residues. CDR1 SGHTA and CDR2 FQGNSA come from the germline V gene. Using reference TRBV7-2 and TRBJ1-2 for the parts outside the CDR3, the full variable domain is GAGVSQSPSNKVTEKGKDVELRCDPISGHTALYWYRQSLGQGLEFLIYFQGNSAPDKSGLPSDRFSAERTGGSVSTLTIQRTQQEDSAVYLCASSLRGQLYGYTFGSGTRLTVV.